Sequencing of this T cell receptor (beta chain) was carried out in a study of CD8+ T cells in alopecia areata. Trimming removed 6 bases from V and 0 bases from J; junction bases left unmatched: 8. The CDR3 runs to 18 residues. Germline-derived CDR1 and CDR2 are SNHLY and FYNNEI. cDNA prepared by RNA extraction and subsequent reverse transcription served as the template for sequencing. TCRdb's table, derived via immunoSEQ multiplex PCR, lists solely in-frame clones and lacks some. Among fewer than 150,000 clones listed, around 61% were seen once. Using a FACSAria, the CD4+ and CD8+ T cells were sorted from the PBMCs.

The TCR was taken from a human donor in good health. Specimen: CD4+ T cells sorted from blood. This sequence joins TRBV2 and TRBJ2-3; the match to TRBD2 covers 14 bases. The CDR3 DNA follows: TGTGCCAGCAGCGCCGGGACTAGCGGGGGTCCTAGCACAGATACGCAGTATTTT. Translating gives CASSAGTSGGPSTDTQYF. Full variable domain (missing parts from reference TRBV2 and TRBJ2-3): EPEVTQTPSHQVTQMGQEVILRCVPISNHLYFYWYRQILGQKVEFLVSFYNNEISEKSEIFDDQFSVERPDGSNFTLKIRSTKLEDSAMYFCASSAGTSGGPSTDTQYFGPGTRLTVL.